These 30 T cell receptor beta chains came from one sample sequenced in a study of blood T cell repertoires in COVID-19. This table comes from immunoSEQ multiplex PCR, and its TCRdb copy is limited to in-frame clones, with some not included. The table has under 200,000 clones, 85% to 90% seen once. The sequenced material came from peripheral blood. These receptor sequences come from a woman in her 70s with acute or convalescent COVID-19.

This clone was picked up a small number of times. The chain links TRBV6-6 to TRBJ2-7, with 7 bases identical to TRBD2. Germline V CDR1 and CDR2: MNHNY, SVGAGI (reference sequence). This CDR3 has 13 amino acids. V lost 2 bases and J lost 3; bases outside the gene matches: 1. As DNA, the CDR3 is TGTGCCAGCAGTTACGCGGGGGACTACGAGCAGTACTTC. Amino acids: CASSYAGDYEQYF.

V is TRBV6-4 and J is TRBJ2-1; 12 positions agree with TRBD2. This CDR3 is built from 16 residues. Germline values: CDR1 MRHNA, CDR2 SNTAGT. Here the CDR3 DNA reads TGTGCTACCCGGTCTAGCGGGGGGGCTACCTACAATGAGCAGTTCTTC. This translates into CATRSSGGATYNEQFF.

The J gene is TRBJ1-4, the V gene TRBV7-2; no firm D call. Germline CDR1 and CDR2: SGHTA and FQGNSA. The V end was cut by 5 bases, the J end by 5 bases, with 12 bases between. The CDR3 contains 14 residues. CDR3 sequence (DNA): TGTGCCAGCAGCGTCCGGGAACCCAATGAAAAACTGTTTTTT. Translated, it gives CASSVREPNEKLFF.

The chain recombines TRBV7-3 with TRBJ1-2, with 8 bases identical to TRBD1. The CDR3 has 15 residues. Germline V lookup: CDR1 SGHTA, CDR2 FQGTGA. The trim removed 5 bases at V and 0 bases at J, leaving 5 bases unmatched. CDR3 residues: CASSPQGGANYGYTF. Written as DNA, the CDR3 is TGTGCCAGCAGCCCACAGGGGGGAGCTAACTATGGCTACACCTTC.

This chain joins TRBV6-5 and TRBJ1-4; the D gene is possibly TRBD1 (5 bases). The length of the CDR3 is 15 residues. The V end lost 1 base, the J end lost 3 bases, and 9 bases lay between the germline ends. Per germline, CDR1 MNHEY and CDR2 SVGAGI. The CDR3 loop is CASSYWPGSNEKLFF. The CDR3 bases are TGTGCCAGCAGTTACTGGCCAGGGTCTAATGAAAAACTGTTTTTT.

The V call is TRBV5-6, the J call TRBJ1-1, with 10 bases lining up with TRBD1. CDR1 and CDR2 (germline): SGHDT, YYEEEE. The CDR3 extends over 13 amino acids. After removal of 4 bases from V and 7 bases from J, the junction contained 4 bases not matched to a gene. For the CDR3, the DNA is TGTGCCAGCAGCCTGACAGGGGGCAGTGAAGCTTTCTTT. Its translation: CASSLTGGSEAFF.

This chain connects TRBV19 to TRBJ1-3; 7 nucleotides agree with TRBD1. Germline CDR1 reads LNHDA; CDR2 reads SQIVND (reference sequence). J lost 0 bases, V lost 10 bases, and 12 bases had no gene match. The CDR3 contains 16 residues. The CDR3 DNA is TGTGCCACCGCTAGACAGGGCCAGGGCTCTGGAAACACCATATATTTT. Translation: CATARQGQGSGNTIYF. The whole variable domain, filled in from reference TRBV19 and TRBJ1-3, reads DGGITQSPKYLFRKEGQNVTLSCEQNLNHDAMYWYRQDPGQGLRLIYYSQIVNDFQKGDIAEGYSVSREKKESFPLTVTSAQKNPTAFYLCATARQGQGSGNTIYFGEGSWLTVV.

This sequence joins TRBV6-5 and TRBJ2-7, with TRBD2 matching over 8 bases. The CDR3 contains 15 residues. The V segment lost 8 bases and the J segment 4 bases; nucleotides outside the gene matches: 13. Per the germline V gene, CDR1 is MNHEY and CDR2 is SVGAGI. The CDR3 reads CASSRGSGSFYEQYF. In DNA, the CDR3 is TGTGCCAGCTCGAGAGGAAGCGGGAGTTTTTACGAGCAGTACTTC.

The CDR3 protein is CASSGGLASYNEQFF. CDR3 DNA: TGTGCCAGCAGCGGGGGACTAGCATCCTACAATGAGCAGTTCTTC. The V call is TRBV11-2, the J call TRBJ2-1; 9 bases align to TRBD2. The V segment lost 5 bases and the J segment 1 base; nucleotides outside the gene matches: 3. This CDR3 comprises 15 residues. The germline CDR1 and CDR2 sequences are SGHAT and FQNNGV.

The rearrangement links TRBV12-3 or TRBV12-4 to TRBJ1-2; possible D gene TRBD1, 5 bases. V was pared by 7 bases and J by 8 bases, with 14 bases between. The CDR3 covers 12 residues. The CDR3 DNA is TGTGCCAGCAACTCTCGGGGGTCCGGCTACACCTTC. It codes for CASNSRGSGYTF.

The CDR3: CASSTSAPYEQYF. As DNA, the CDR3 is TGTGCCAGCAGCACTTCTGCCCCTTACGAGCAGTACTTC. The rearrangement links TRBV7-9 to TRBJ2-7; D remains unclear. Between the trimmed V and J ends, which lost 5 bases and 4 bases, there was a span of 12 bases. Germline V gene lookup returns CDR1 SEHNR and CDR2 FQNEAQ (reference sequence). The CDR3 sequence is 13 residues long.

The chain joins TRBV28 to TRBJ1-2; 7 nucleotides agree with TRBD1. CDR1 is MDHEN, CDR2 SYDVKM, per germline. J was trimmed by 7 bases and V by 3 bases; bases with no gene match: 5. The CDR3 covers 13 residues. DNA of the CDR3: TGTGCCAGCAGTTTGACAGGGTCGATTGGCTACACCTTC. This codes for CASSLTGSIGYTF.

The chain is built from TRBV12-3 or TRBV12-4 and TRBJ1-2, with D uncertain. Trimming left V 6 bases short and J 7 bases short, with 15 bases between. The length of the CDR3 is 13 residues. The DNA for the CDR3 is TGTGCCAGCAGGGGAGGAGGGTCCGTTGGCTACACCTTC. As protein: CASRGGGSVGYTF.

The J gene is TRBJ1-6, the V gene TRBV5-1, with D maybe TRBD1 (5 bases). Per the germline V gene, CDR1 is SGHRS and CDR2 is YFSETQ. The CDR3 has 14 amino acids. Between the trimmed V and J ends, which lost 6 bases and 7 bases, there was a span of 14 bases. In nucleotides, the CDR3 is TGCGCCAGCAAGGATTACAGGAACAATTCACCCCTCCACTTT. It yields the protein CASKDYRNNSPLHF.

The rearrangement links TRBV12-5 to TRBJ1-2; TRBD1 might be the D (5 bases). Germline-derived CDR1 and CDR2 are LGHNT and FRNRAP. Trimming took off 0 bases at V and 2 bases at J, with 16 bases between the two ends. The CDR3 sequence is 17 residues long. CDR3 loop: CASGLVLGGAQNYGYTF. The CDR3 DNA reads TGTGCTAGTGGTTTGGTACTGGGTGGGGCCCAAAACTATGGCTACACCTTC.

This chain connects TRBV19 to TRBJ1-1; possible D gene TRBD1, 5 bases. With 0 bases removed from V and 6 bases from J, the gap between germline ends came to 14 bases. This CDR3 spans 15 amino acids. CDR1 is LNHDA and CDR2 is SQIVND in the germline V gene (reference sequence). CDR3 amino acids: CASSIEAGKFAEAFF. CDR3 DNA: TGTGCCAGTAGTATAGAGGCAGGGAAGTTTGCTGAAGCTTTCTTT.

The CDR3 DNA reads TGTGCCACCAGTGATCTAGCGGGACCCACAGATACGCAGTATTTT. Translation: CATSDLAGPTDTQYF. The chain recombines TRBV24-1 with TRBJ2-3, with 9 nucleotides matching TRBD2. Unmatched junction bases numbered 2, after V lost 3 bases and J lost 2 bases. In germline, CDR1 is KGHDR, CDR2 SFDVKD. The CDR3 contains 15 residues.

The chain carries TRBV11-3 and TRBJ1-1; D is possibly TRBD1 (5 bases). Germline V gene sequence: CDR1 SGHNT, CDR2 YENEEA. V was clipped by 5 bases and J by 4 bases, with 11 bases between them. This CDR3 has 13 residues. The CDR3 sequence is CASSAQGPTEAFF. In DNA, the CDR3 is TGTGCCAGCAGCGCCCAGGGCCCCACTGAAGCTTTCTTT.

J is TRBJ1-1 and V is TRBV6-6; D uncertain. Trimming removed 2 bases at V and 1 base at J, with 8 bases between. The CDR3 sequence is 14 residues long. Per the germline V gene, CDR1 is MNHNY and CDR2 is SVGAGI (reference sequence). CDR3 sequence reads: CASSYPAANTEAFF. Written as DNA, the CDR3 is TGTGCCAGCAGTTACCCTGCGGCGAACACTGAAGCTTTCTTT.

The rearrangement uses TRBV24-1 and TRBJ2-1, with 11 positions matching TRBD2. The CDR3 runs to 19 residues. The trim removed 4 bases at V and 5 bases at J, leaving 15 bases unmatched. Germline values: CDR1 KGHDR, CDR2 SFDVKD. The chain's CDR3 is CATSDGRKTGLAGHNEQFF. CDR3 in DNA: TGTGCCACCAGTGACGGCAGGAAAACAGGACTAGCGGGCCACAATGAGCAGTTCTTC.

J is TRBJ2-5 and V is TRBV11-3; no firm D call. V dropped 6 bases and J dropped 1 base, with 9 bases sitting between them. The CDR3 runs to 13 residues. CDR1 is SGHNT, CDR2 YENEEA, per germline. Written as DNA, the CDR3 is TGTGCCAGCAGTTTGACTCGCCAAGAGACCCAGTACTTC. Translated, it gives CASSLTRQETQYF.

The J gene is TRBJ2-3, the V gene TRBV11-3; D is uncertain. Trimming stripped 3 bases from V and 6 bases from J, with 16 bases between. This CDR3 spans 15 amino acids. CDR1 and CDR2 (germline): SGHNT, YENEEA. As DNA, the CDR3 is TGTGCCAGCAGCTTGCCCCTACCAGACGGGGATACGCAGTATTTT. Protein: CASSLPLPDGDTQYF.

The rearrangement uses TRBV29-1 and TRBJ2-7, with TRBD1 as a possible D gene (5 bases). The CDR3 contains 11 residues. V lost 4 bases, J lost 5 bases, and 9 bases lay in between. Per germline, CDR1 SQVTM and CDR2 ANQGSEA. In nucleotides, the CDR3 is TGCAGCGTTGGACAGCAGCACGAGCAGTACTTC. This sequence encodes CSVGQQHEQYF.

The gene calls are TRBV7-2 and TRBJ2-7; TRBD1 matches 7 bases. Per germline, CDR1 SGHTA and CDR2 FQGNSA. Trimming at V came to 4 bases and at J to 1 base, leaving 4 bases not matched to a gene. This CDR3 has 14 amino acids. The DNA of the CDR3 is TGTGCCAGCAGCTCCCGACAGGGTTCCTACGAGCAGTACTTC. Protein product: CASSSRQGSYEQYF.

The rearrangement links TRBV2 to TRBJ2-7, with a weak D call TRBD2 (5 bases). Germline V lookup: CDR1 SNHLY, CDR2 FYNNEI. V lost 10 bases to trimming and J lost 3 bases, with 10 bases between them. The CDR3 totals 11 residues. The CDR3 reads CATGGVYEQYF. CDR3 DNA: TGTGCCACCGGAGGAGTCTACGAGCAGTACTTC.

This chain connects TRBV10-1 to TRBJ2-1, with 10 bases aligning to TRBD1. This CDR3 comprises 15 residues. The trim removed 0 bases at V and 6 bases at J, leaving 2 bases unmatched. Germline values: CDR1 WNHNN, CDR2 SYGVQD (reference sequence). The DNA for the CDR3 is TGCGCCAGCAGTGAGTCAAGGACAGGGGGCAATGAGCAGTTCTTC. Amino acid sequence: CASSESRTGGNEQFF.

This chain links TRBV5-4 with TRBJ2-1, with D possibly being TRBD1 (5 bases). The CDR3 has 16 residues. Per the germline V gene, CDR1 is SGHNT and CDR2 is YYREEE (reference sequence). The V end was cut by 4 bases, the J end by 0 bases, with 14 bases between. The CDR3 DNA follows: TGTGCCAGCAGCCATGGTGGGGCGAGCTCCTACAATGAGCAGTTCTTC. This sequence encodes CASSHGGASSYNEQFF.

The chain joins TRBV6-5 to TRBJ2-5; 11 nucleotides align to TRBD2. With V trimmed by 6 bases and J by 5 bases, 8 bases remained unmatched. Germline CDR1 MNHEY, CDR2 SVGAGI. This CDR3 has 15 amino acids. The CDR3 reads CASRPTSGSGETQYF. CDR3 coding DNA: TGTGCCAGCAGACCAACTAGCGGGAGTGGTGAGACCCAGTACTTC.

The rearrangement joins TRBV5-1 to TRBJ1-4; weak D call: TRBD1 (6 bases). CDR1 is SGHRS and CDR2 is YFSETQ in the germline V gene. V dropped 4 bases and J dropped 3 bases, with 16 bases sitting between them. This CDR3 has 16 residues. The CDR3 protein is CASSLGGHLANEKLFF. For the CDR3, the DNA is TGCGCCAGCAGCCTGGGGGGACATTTGGCTAATGAAAAACTGTTTTTT. Full variable domain (missing parts from reference TRBV5-1 and TRBJ1-4): KAGVTQTPRYLIKTRGQQVTLSCSPISGHRSVSWYQQTPGQGLQFLFEYFSETQRNKGNFPGRFSGRQFSNSRSEMNVSTLELGDSALYLCASSLGGHLANEKLFFGSGTQLSVL.

CDR3 DNA: TGTGCCAGCAGTACGCTAGCGGGAGCCTACGAGCAGTACTTC. Its translation is CASSTLAGAYEQYF. This rearrangement joins TRBV6-5 to TRBJ2-7; TRBD2 agrees at 10 bases. The CDR3 has 14 amino acids. Germline loops: CDR1 MNHEY, CDR2 SVGAGI. Unmatched junction bases numbered 3, after V lost 5 bases and J lost 2 bases.